This T cell receptor beta chain was identified in a study of cytomegalovirus exposure and HLA in healthy donors (TCRdb year 2017). As for the study more broadly: An earlier analysis of approximately 600 of the donors reported about 250 Gb of sequence data and 117 million unique TCR beta sequences from roughly 200 million T cells. Because of strong linkage in the cohort, roughly 5 DR-DQ haplotypes were treated as single units for association and clustering. HLA typing covered class I and class II loci at four-digit resolution. Every discovery cohort repertoire had been produced on one sequencing platform. Rather than using new phenotypic data, the later analysis identified candidate immune exposures from TCR beta sequences and from how often those sequences occurred across donors. Along with the roughly 700-subject first cohort, a separate validation cohort of 120 different subjects was used. Donor age, sex, ethnicity and CMV serostatus were compiled alongside the repertoire data. Typing coverage varied by locus: roughly 620-640 donors for A, B, C, DRB1 and DQB1; around 560 for DQA1; around 570 for DPA1; approximately 450 for DPB1. The genetic ancestry cluster associated with self-reported Caucasian donors included around 76% of the 350 to 500 genotyped donors. The study aimed to test whether cataloging public T cell receptors could reveal signatures of past pathogen exposure. Across some 400 genotyped donors of the cohort, an average of about 240,000 unique TCR beta nucleotide sequences per donor were sequenced, and about a sixth of those sequences were non-productive. A later genetic analysis used genome-wide SNP genotypes for about 65% of the roughly 700 donors, treating that subset as a discovery cohort. The study combined high-throughput TCR immunosequencing, statistical association of individual TCRs with disease status, and machine learning to predict cytomegalovirus infection status. To decide whether each TCR beta V gene segment behaved as functional or pseudogenic, an earlier analysis of some 600 of the donors relied on high-throughput TCR beta sequencing. An early release covering roughly 600 HLA-typed donors comprised 300 to 350 gigabases of sequencing data and tens of millions of unique TCR sequences. Using immunosequencing, the study profiled T cell repertoires from some 670 subjects and related those repertoires to cytomegalovirus serostatus. A later analysis re-analyzed previously published TCR beta repertoires from approximately 700 donors and added high-resolution HLA genotyping to study TCR occurrence patterns. Broader findings and caveats from the paper: A total of 150 to 200 TCR beta chains were listed by the study as associated with cytomegalovirus. Cytomegalovirus status was reported to be diagnosed by the classifier with high specificity and sensitivity in both the original and validation cohorts. Because counts were too low, more than 15 rarely observed V segments, including chromosome 9 orphons, were excluded from the earlier analysis of some 540 of the donors. Linkage disequilibrium might explain the correlated functional status among segregating V segments, but an unknown experimental factor could not be excluded. In a later analysis, most CMV-associated TCR beta chains were found to appear HLA-restricted, with HLA associations seemingly driven largely by CMV exposure. In this cohort, only TCR beta chains were sequenced, and detectable features were limited by the absence of alpha or paired-chain data. Because HLA typing was unavailable for some donors at each locus, only the typed subset was used in association tests. When HLA alleles, especially DR and DQ, strongly co-occurred, attributing TCR associations to individual alleles was difficult. A later analysis found that HLA-associated TCR beta chains were more clonally expanded and had lower generation probabilities than equally common non-associated chains. In an earlier analysis of some 640 of the donors, most TCR beta V segments were observed in productive rearrangements about 87% or about 30% of the time, broadly matching IMGT annotations. A cluster of highly shared sequence variants was judged likely to represent a technical artifact of the sequencing pipeline. A later analysis found that TCR association rates varied across HLA loci, with DRB1 alleles showing the most associated TCRs and HLA-C alleles the fewest. In vitro tests confirmed that a few of the cytomegalovirus-associated TCR beta chains recognize cytomegalovirus antigens. Roughly uniform sequencing depth across donors was assumed in presence/absence analyses, although this assumption may not hold. The authors suggested that the approach could potentially be generalized to other disease states and immunological phenotypes. A later genetic analysis reported fewer N-insertions in productive TCRs among donors in an Asian-associated ancestry cluster than the 666-donor mean. In a later genetic analysis, a missense DCLRE1C variant was associated with V-gene and J-gene trimming of TCR beta chains, and the association was replicated in an independent cohort. A further reported finding was that TCR beta sequences accurately predicted the HLA-A and HLA-B alleles for most subjects in the first cohort. While some public TCRs were present in many individuals, most TCR sequences turned up only very rarely across donors. Because the 87-base-pair reads could not distinguish some IMGT-functional V segments, including TRBV6-2 and TRBV6-3, those segments were excluded. CMV serostatus was the only immune exposure information available for the cohort. In a later analysis, several top co-occurrence clusters were reported to appear linked to parvovirus B19, influenza, CMV and Epstein-Barr virus. Specific HLA alleles were associated with more than 15,000 TCR beta sequences at a false discovery rate of 0.05 in a later analysis.

The method was the immunoSEQ multiplex PCR assay. For the multiplex PCR, a mixture combining 60 forward primers for TCR Vbeta segments and 13 reverse primers for TCR Jbeta segments was used. Amplification of the CDR3 region of rearranged TCR beta genes was performed with a multiplex PCR assay on genomic DNA. Amplified TCR beta libraries were sequenced as 87-base-pair reads on the Illumina HiSeq System. On the study's bioinformatics: In a later analysis, tens of millions of unique TCR beta chains were counted across the 690 or so repertoires, and around 10 million of these chains were shared by at least two donors. A nearest-neighbor algorithm error-corrected the raw reads and collapsed the reads into unique sequences, merging closely related sequences to remove PCR and sequencing errors. To assign V, D and J gene segments, CDR3 sequences were aligned to IMGT reference sequences. For a sequence to be retained, a match of at least six nucleotides to both a V gene segment and a J gene segment was required. A rearrangement counted as productive if the CDR3 had no stop codons and remained in frame with V and J, and every other rearrangement counted as non-productive. Following IMGT convention, CDR3 was defined as the stretch from the second conserved V-encoded cysteine to the conserved J-encoded phenylalanine. The earlier analysis of roughly 590 of the donors excluded any sequence lacking an unambiguous match to a single V gene segment. In an earlier analysis of some 590 of the donors, V segments were called functional above 56.7% productive rearrangements and were called segregating when the between-donor standard deviation exceeded 5%. To diagnose cytomegalovirus status from the catalog of TCR beta chain sequences, a statistical classification framework was built. In a later analysis, TCR nucleotide sequences were compared against IMGT/GENE-DB human TR gene sequences so that V and J genes could be assigned. In a later analysis, CDR3 sequences and most-parsimonious VDJ recombination scenarios were assigned using the TCRdist pipeline. In a later analysis, every TCR beta chain was defined by the combination of its CDR3 amino acid sequence and its V-gene family, and reads without a unique V-gene family were dropped. To address suspected cross-contamination and a sequencing artifact, a later analysis removed roughly 640 highly shared, low-generation-probability nucleotide sequences. In a later analysis, a clonal expansion index for each public chain was calculated from normalized within-repertoire ranks of inferred template counts. Generation probabilities in a later analysis came from a VDJ recombination model fitted to out-of-frame rearrangements, and those results were checked against IGoR. Hypergeometric tests were used in a later analysis to score TCR-TCR, TCR-HLA and TCR-CMV co-occurrence, with a repertoire-size bias correction applied to the TCR pairs. A later analysis estimated false discovery rates by permuting HLA or CMV assignments 20 times. In a later analysis, co-occurring TCRs were grouped with DBSCAN, and TCRdist sequence similarity was added when clustering was performed within HLA-allele-positive subsets. Repertoires with fewer than 30,000 or more than 120,000 public chains, plus five repertoires with anomalous nucleotide sharing, were excluded from co-occurrence clustering. The immuneACCESS repertoire file appears here via TCRdb, limited to in-frame rearrangements. These files lack a portion of the clones; in checked studies, under half of the deficit traces to unresolved V genes, and the cause of the others is not known. V and J calls and clone size follow that table, whereas D and trimming were derived from the DNA. The sample has roughly 190,000 clones on record, 60% to 80% of them singletons. Roughly 2.9% of the sample rests with the top ten.

Turning to this clone: Its antigen has not been determined. Base qualities are not at hand, and no much larger clone is one base apart.

Measured from the cysteine to the phenylalanine, the CDR3 is 16 residues long. CDR3 DNA is the only sequence kept; it has 48 bases, read in frame from the first base. Per the germline V gene, SNHLY is the CDR1 and FYNNEI is the CDR2. The V end gives up 6 bases and the J end 0 bases, leaving 8 bases in the junction not matched to a gene. The cohort consisted of approximately 670 healthy bone marrow donors. At the time of sampling, every cohort member was nominally healthy, though immune exposures that went unrecorded were likely present. The donor tested CMV seronegative, placing the donor among the 350 to 400 seronegative members of the cohort. A peripheral blood sample was provided by each donor, and peripheral blood mononuclear cells were used for TCR beta sequencing. The Qiagen DNeasy Blood Extraction Kit was used to extract genomic DNA from the blood cell samples.

The chain is assembled from TRBV2 and TRBJ1-2; the central 9 bases match TRBD1. The sequence was obtained from a middle-aged man in good health and CMV-seronegative. Sequencing was performed on PBMCs. The sequenced DNA: TGTGCCAGCAGGGGGACAGGGAGGCTTGCTAACTATGGCTACACCTTC. It translates to CASRGTGRLANYGYTF.